Listed below are T cell receptor beta chains from one sample, sequenced in a study of T cells in Graves' hyperthyroidism and ophthalmopathy. TCRdb redid the calling of the multiplex PCR reads with MiXCR, one entry per CDR3 protein. The repertoire consists of approximately 560,000 distinct CDR3 sequences, with 35% to 55% occurring once and the leading ten covering 8.2%. Sequencing input: peripheral blood or thyroid tissue (not recorded which). The origin of the receptors is a woman under 30 with Graves' hyperthyroidism. The CDR3 runs from the conserved cysteine through the conserved F or W. The D gene is left open where the match is weak. A row's size may be missing; if present it is once, few, many or a size class.

v_gene: TRBV29-1; abundance: .; j_gene: TRBJ2-1; d_gene: .; CDR3nt: TGCAGCGTTGATTTCCGGGGAGGCGATGAGCAGTTCTTC; CDR3aa: CSVDFRGGDEQFF
v_gene: TRBV4-3; abundance: .; j_gene: TRBJ2-7; d_gene: .; CDR3nt: TGCGCCAGCAGCCAAGACATCGGTAGCTCCTACGAGCAGTACTTC; CDR3aa: CASSQDIGSSYEQYF
v_gene: TRBV7-9; abundance: few; j_gene: TRBJ1-5; d_gene: TRBD1; CDR3nt: TGTGCCAGCAGCCTGGGGACAGGGGCCTCAGGGCAGCCCCAGCATTTT; CDR3aa: CASSLGTGASGQPQHF
v_gene: TRBV7-6; abundance: .; j_gene: TRBJ1-6; d_gene: TRBD1; CDR3nt: TGTGCCAGCAGCGGCCGGACAGGGGCGGTCTCACCCCTCCACTTT; CDR3aa: CASSGRTGAVSPLHF
v_gene: TRBV20-1; abundance: .; j_gene: TRBJ1-3; d_gene: .; CDR3nt: TGCAGTGCCCAAACCGACGGCTCTGGAAACACCATATATTTT; CDR3aa: CSAQTDGSGNTIYF
v_gene: TRBV2; abundance: .; j_gene: TRBJ1-3; d_gene: .; CDR3nt: TGTGCCAGCAGTGTTACCCTGGGGAAGGGCAACTCTGGAAACACCATATATTTT; CDR3aa: CASSVTLGKGNSGNTIYF
v_gene: TRBV4-1; abundance: few; j_gene: TRBJ1-5; d_gene: TRBD1; CDR3nt: TGCGCCAGCAGCCAAGATGGGGGGGACAGCTATCAGCCCCAGCATTTT; CDR3aa: CASSQDGGDSYQPQHF
v_gene: TRBV20-1; abundance: .; j_gene: TRBJ1-2; d_gene: .; CDR3nt: TGCAGTGCTAGAGATCCCGCAGGGAACTATGCCTACACCTTC; CDR3aa: CSARDPAGNYAYTF
v_gene: TRBV24-1; abundance: .; j_gene: TRBJ1-3; d_gene: .; CDR3nt: TGTGCCACCAGTGATTTCCGGATCTCTGGAAACACCATATATTTT; CDR3aa: CATSDFRISGNTIYF
v_gene: TRBV7-9; abundance: .; j_gene: TRBJ1-4; d_gene: .; CDR3nt: TGTGCCAGCAGCCCTTGGGGAGGGGAAAAACTGTTTTTT; CDR3aa: CASSPWGGEKLFF
v_gene: TRBV5-1; abundance: few; j_gene: TRBJ2-1; d_gene: .; CDR3nt: TGCGCCAGCAGCACGACAGGAGGGGACAATGAGCAGTTCTTC; CDR3aa: CASSTTGGDNEQFF
v_gene: TRBV11-2; abundance: .; j_gene: TRBJ2-5; d_gene: TRBD2; CDR3nt: TGTGCCAGCAGCTTAACTAGCGGGGACGGGACCCAGTACTTC; CDR3aa: CASSLTSGDGTQYF
v_gene: TRBV20-1; abundance: .; j_gene: TRBJ1-1; d_gene: .; CDR3nt: TGCAGTGCTAGTGTACGGTACACTGAAGCTTTCTTT; CDR3aa: CSASVRYTEAFF
v_gene: TRBV12-3/TRBV12-4; abundance: .; j_gene: TRBJ2-5; d_gene: TRBD2; CDR3nt: TGTGCCAGCAGTTACCCTGGGGGGGTTCAAGAGACCCAGTACTTC; CDR3aa: CASSYPGGVQETQYF
v_gene: TRBV7-9; abundance: .; j_gene: TRBJ2-7; d_gene: .; CDR3nt: TGTGCCAGCAGCCAAGAGGGGGGACTACTCGCTGGGCAGTACTTC; CDR3aa: CASSQEGGLLAGQYF
v_gene: TRBV12-3/TRBV12-4; abundance: few; j_gene: TRBJ2-7; d_gene: .; CDR3nt: TGTGCCAGCAGTGACCCGATTGCCTACGAGCAGTACTTC; CDR3aa: CASSDPIAYEQYF
v_gene: TRBV24-1; abundance: many; j_gene: TRBJ1-1; d_gene: .; CDR3nt: TGTGCCACCAGTGATGGGGGACATATGAACACTGAAGCTTTCTTT; CDR3aa: CATSDGGHMNTEAFF
v_gene: TRBV19; abundance: few; j_gene: TRBJ1-2; d_gene: .; CDR3nt: TGTGCCAGTAGTAGGGGGAAAAACTATGGCTACACCTTC; CDR3aa: CASSRGKNYGYTF
v_gene: TRBV7-9; abundance: .; j_gene: TRBJ1-2; d_gene: .; CDR3nt: TGTGCCAGCAGCCCAATCACGGGAAACTATGGCTACACCTTC; CDR3aa: CASSPITGNYGYTF
v_gene: TRBV7-8; abundance: few; j_gene: TRBJ2-7; d_gene: .; CDR3nt: TGTGCCAGCAGCGGGATCGAGGGCCCCTACGAGCAGTACTTC; CDR3aa: CASSGIEGPYEQYF
v_gene: TRBV7-7; abundance: few; j_gene: TRBJ1-1; d_gene: .; CDR3nt: TGTGCTAGCAGCCAACCACGGAAGGGGTACACTGAAGCTTTCTTT; CDR3aa: CASSQPRKGYTEAFF
v_gene: TRBV7-9; abundance: .; j_gene: TRBJ1-2; d_gene: TRBD1; CDR3nt: TGTGCCAGCAGCAGCCGAGACAGGGGAGATGGCTACACCTTC; CDR3aa: CASSSRDRGDGYTF
v_gene: TRBV6-1; abundance: once; j_gene: TRBJ1-4; d_gene: .; CDR3nt: TGTGCTAGAACCGGGACGGGAAATGAAAAACTGTTTTTT; CDR3aa: CARTGTGNEKLFF
v_gene: TRBV11-1; abundance: .; j_gene: TRBJ2-7; d_gene: .; CDR3nt: TGTGCCAGCAGCTTTTCGCCCGACGAGCAGTACTTC; CDR3aa: CASSFSPDEQYF
v_gene: TRBV2; abundance: once; j_gene: TRBJ1-6; d_gene: .; CDR3nt: TGTGCCAGCAGTGAAGTGGGCAGGGCTAATTCACCCCTCCACTTT; CDR3aa: CASSEVGRANSPLHF